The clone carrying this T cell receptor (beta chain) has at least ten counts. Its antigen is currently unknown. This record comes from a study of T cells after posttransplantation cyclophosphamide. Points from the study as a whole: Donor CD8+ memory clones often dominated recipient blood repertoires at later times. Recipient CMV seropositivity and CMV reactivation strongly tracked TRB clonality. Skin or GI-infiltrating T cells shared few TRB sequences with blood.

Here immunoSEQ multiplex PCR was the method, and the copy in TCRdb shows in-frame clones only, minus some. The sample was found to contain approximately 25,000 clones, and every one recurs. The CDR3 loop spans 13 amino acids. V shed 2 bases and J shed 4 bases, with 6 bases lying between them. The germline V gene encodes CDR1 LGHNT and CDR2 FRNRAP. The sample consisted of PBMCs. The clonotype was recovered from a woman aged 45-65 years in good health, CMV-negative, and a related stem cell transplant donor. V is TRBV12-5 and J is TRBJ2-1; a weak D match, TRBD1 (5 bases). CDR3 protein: CASGLRQYNEQFF. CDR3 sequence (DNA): TGTGCTAGTGGTTTGAGACAGTACAATGAGCAGTTCTTC.